This T cell receptor (beta chain) was retrieved from a study of blood T cell repertoires in COVID-19. Germline V lookup: CDR1 SNHLY, CDR2 FYNNEI. V lost 6 bases, J lost 2 bases, and 10 bases lay in between. This CDR3 is built from 14 residues. Per the authors' pipeline: From reference gene primer amplification, estimates of nucleated cell counts were derived. The method was immunoSEQ multiplex PCR; TCRdb's version includes in-frame clones alone and lacks a portion of them. The V and J calls and the clone size are those of that table, but D and trimming were determined from the DNA. This repertoire shows 250,000 or so clones, 70% to 90% found once; its top ten account for around 6.4%.

Sequenced material: peripheral blood. This chain connects TRBV2 to TRBJ2-2, with D perhaps matching TRBD1 (6 bases). The sequence was obtained from an older woman with active or convalescent COVID-19. CDR3 DNA sequence: TGTGCCAGCAGCGTGGACAGCAACACCGGGGAGCTGTTTTTT. Protein: CASSVDSNTGELFF. Supplemented by reference TRBV2 and TRBJ2-2, the full variable domain reads EPEVTQTPSHQVTQMGQEVILRCVPISNHLYFYWYRQILGQKVEFLVSFYNNEISEKSEIFDDQFSVERPDGSNFTLKIRSTKLEDSAMYFCASSVDSNTGELFFGEGSRLTVL.